These T cell receptor beta chains were read from a single sample in a study of shared clonotypes between healthy human individuals. The data were produced by immunoSEQ multiplex PCR, yet TCRdb's version contains in-frame clones alone and is incomplete. The sample lists a few hundred thousand clones, around 77% seen once, with about 12% in the top ten. The sample was PBMCs. These receptors were taken from a woman in her forties in good health. Some clones in this sample may be carry-over from other donors' samples. CDR3s include the opening cysteine and the closing phenylalanine or tryptophan. D genes are given only for firm matches. A row's size may be missing; if present it is once, few, many or a size class.

abundance	j_gene	v_gene	d_gene	CDR3nt	CDR3aa
NA	TRBJ1-5	TRBV27	NA	TGTGCCAGCAGTCGGGACAGCAATCAGCCCCAGCATTTT	CASSRDSNQPQHF
NA	TRBJ2-3	TRBV5-5	NA	TGTGCCAGCAGCTTGGGGACTTACACAGATACGCAGTATTTT	CASSLGTYTDTQYF
once	TRBJ1-1	TRBV28	TRBD1	TGTGCCAGCAGTTTAATAAGGACAGGGGGCCTGAACACTGAAGCTTTCTTT	CASSLIRTGGLNTEAFF
few	TRBJ1-1	TRBV6-5	NA	TGTGCCAGCAGCCAAAGAGGGAGGGGGAACACTGAAGCTTTCTTT	CASSQRGRGNTEAFF
NA	TRBJ2-2	TRBV4-2	NA	TGTGCCAGCACCTTAAATTGGGGTACCGGGGAGCTGTTTTTT	CASTLNWGTGELFF
NA	TRBJ2-1	TRBV29-1	NA	TGCAGCGTGACGGACGGGGCCCAAAATGAGCAGTTCTTC	CSVTDGAQNEQFF
NA	TRBJ1-4	TRBV28	TRBD1	TGTGCCAGCAGTTCTGGGACAGGGCAAATTGAAAAACTGTTTTTT	CASSSGTGQIEKLFF
NA	TRBJ1-1	TRBV7-7	NA	TGTGCTAGCAGCTTAGGGCCGGGGAGTGAAGCTTTCTTT	CASSLGPGSEAFF
NA	TRBJ2-1	TRBV2	TRBD2	TGTGCCAGCAGTGAAATGGCTAGCGGGACCGAGCAGTTCTTC	CASSEMASGTEQFF
NA	TRBJ1-5	TRBV6-1	NA	TGTGCCAGCAGAGAACAGGGAGGTCAGCCCCAGCATTTT	CASREQGGQPQHF
NA	TRBJ2-5	TRBV2	NA	TGTGCCAGCAGTCCATCCGGTGAGACCCAGTACTTC	CASSPSGETQYF
NA	TRBJ2-7	TRBV6-1	NA	TGTGCCAGCAGTGAAGCTCGGGGGCGCGACTACGAGCAGTACTTC	CASSEARGRDYEQYF
NA	TRBJ2-7	TRBV19	TRBD2	TGTGCCAGTAGTCCCCGGCGGGGACTAGCGCGCTCCTACGAGCAGTACTTC	CASSPRRGLARSYEQYF
many	TRBJ1-1	TRBV27	NA	TGTGCCAGCAGCCGTGGGACGCAGAACACTGAAGCTTTCTTT	CASSRGTQNTEAFF
NA	TRBJ2-7	TRBV5-6	NA	TGTGCCAGCAGCTCGCTGGACAGGACTACCTACGAGCAGTACTTC	CASSSLDRTTYEQYF
NA	TRBJ1-3	TRBV19	NA	TGTGCCAGTAGTATCCTCTCTGGAAACACCATATATTTT	CASSILSGNTIYF
NA	TRBJ2-3	TRBV10-3	TRBD2	TGTGCCATCAGTAATGGACTAGCGGGAGGGTTCACAGATACGCAGTATTTT	CAISNGLAGGFTDTQYF
NA	TRBJ2-7	TRBV29-1	TRBD2	TGCAGCGTTGAGAGGACTAGCGGGAGGGGGTACGAGCAGTACTTC	CSVERTSGRGYEQYF
NA	TRBJ1-4	TRBV5-1	TRBD1	TGCGCCAGCAGCCTAGGGGGCGGGGATGAAAAACTGTTTTTT	CASSLGGGDEKLFF
NA	TRBJ2-7	TRBV5-1	NA	TGCGCCAGCAGCCCAGGGCGGGGCCTCAGCTCCTACGAGCAGTACTTC	CASSPGRGLSSYEQYF
NA	TRBJ1-2	TRBV4-2	TRBD1	TGTGCCAGCAGCCCTAAAGGCGGGACAGGGGACTATGGCTACACCTTC	CASSPKGGTGDYGYTF
many	TRBJ2-7	TRBV30	TRBD2	TGTGCCTGGACCAGTGGACTAGCGGGAGGGGACGAGCAGTACTTC	CAWTSGLAGGDEQYF
NA	TRBJ2-3	TRBV4-3	TRBD2	TGCGCCAGCAGCCGAGAGACTAGCGGGGTTAGCACAGATACGCAGTATTTT	CASSRETSGVSTDTQYF
NA	TRBJ2-7	TRBV5-4	NA	TGTGCCAGCAGCTTCGGACGGTCTTACGAGCAGTACTTC	CASSFGRSYEQYF
NA	TRBJ2-3	TRBV7-3	NA	TGTGCCAGCAGCTGGGGGGGCTCAGCAGATACGCAGTATTTT	CASSWGGSADTQYF
NA	TRBJ2-7	TRBV9	NA	TGTGCCAGCAGCGTAGCTCCGGTCCGGGAGATCAACGAGCAGTACTTC	CASSVAPVREINEQYF
NA	TRBJ1-2	TRBV7-2	NA	TGTGCCAGCAGCCTGGGGCGGCCCGGCTATGGCTACACCTTC	CASSLGRPGYGYTF
NA	TRBJ2-3	TRBV11-2	TRBD2	TGTGCCAGCAGTCCCGGACTAGAGGCAGATACGCAGTATTTT	CASSPGLEADTQYF
NA	TRBJ2-2	TRBV5-1	NA	TGCGCCAGCAGCTTGGATCCCTCTGTCGGTACCGGGGAGCTGTTTTTT	CASSLDPSVGTGELFF
NA	TRBJ2-7	TRBV6-1	NA	TGTGCCAGCAGCGACATCTACGAGCAGTACTTC	CASSDIYEQYF
NA	TRBJ1-6	TRBV28	NA	TGTGCCAGCTACGAGGGAGGGGAAGGTTCACCCCTCCACTTT	CASYEGGEGSPLHF
NA	TRBJ1-2	TRBV18	NA	TGTGCCAGCTCATCACGGCCCCCGAGGGGGGCGGATGGCTACACCTTC	CASSSRPPRGADGYTF
NA	TRBJ1-2	TRBV15	NA	TGTGCCACCAGCAGTAGTGTGGGAACCTACTATGGCTACACCTTC	CATSSSVGTYYGYTF
NA	TRBJ2-3	TRBV28	TRBD1	TGTGCCAGCAGCCCCCGCGGACAGGGTCCAGATACGCAGTATTTT	CASSPRGQGPDTQYF
NA	TRBJ2-2	TRBV5-1	TRBD1	TGCGCCAGCAGCTTTGGGACAGGGGTTTCCGGGGAGCTGTTTTTT	CASSFGTGVSGELFF
few	TRBJ1-5	TRBV19	TRBD1	TGTGCCAGTAGGACAGGGGTGAATCAGCCCCAGCATTTT	CASRTGVNQPQHF
NA	TRBJ2-7	TRBV6-5	TRBD2	TGTGCCAGCAGCCAGAGCGGGAACTCCTACGAGCAGTACTTC	CASSQSGNSYEQYF
many	TRBJ1-1	TRBV5-4	NA	TGTGCCAGCAGCTTGTTGGGGGACACTGAAGCTTTCTTT	CASSLLGDTEAFF